This T cell receptor (beta chain) was identified during a study of radiation and T cells in renal cell carcinoma. Worth noting for this clone: At one boundary the junction diverges from the germline segment, which might be a read error.

Described time point: blood 2 weeks post-SBRT. Treatment specified: 15 Gy SBRT to primary tumor, nephrectomy 4 weeks later. Produced via immunoSEQ multiplex PCR; TCRdb's table is partial and in-frame only. The data hold 70,000 to 80,000 clones, with around 86% observed a single time. The CDR3 extends over 11 amino acids. The germline V gene encodes CDR1 MDHEN and CDR2 SYDVKM. Sequenced here: blood, sampled from a patient whose treatment included radiotherapy and nephrectomy. The source is a woman between 50 and 59 years old with renal cell carcinoma. The chain uses TRBV28 and TRBJ1-5, with TRBD1 identical over 9 bases. CDR3 in amino acids: CASSSPGQGLF. CDR3 nucleotides: TGTGCCAGCAGTAGTCCGGGACAGGGCCTTTTT.